What follows are 24 T cell receptor beta chains derived from one specimen sequenced in a study of blood T cells in healthy people across ages. A second PCR, run for about 7 to 11 cycles, used a sample-barcoded 5' primer plus a J-beta primer mix. TCRdb re-derived calls from the 5' RACE reads in MiXCR, one entry per CDR3 protein. Of roughly 570,000 distinct CDR3 sequences in the sample, 27% were seen once. The source material was blood. The receptors originated from a woman between 70 and 85 years old in good health.

In its sample, this clonotype was seen a few times. The chain links TRBV20-1 to TRBJ1-1; D gene uncertain. The V gene lost 6 bases and the J gene lost 0 bases, with 11 bases spanning the gap. The CDR3 totals 13 residues. Germline V CDR1 and CDR2: DFQATT, SNEGSKA (reference sequence). The CDR3: CSAPGGVNTEAFF. CDR3 bases: TGCAGTGCCCCAGGCGGGGTGAACACTGAAGCTTTCTTT.

The rearrangement uses TRBV10-3 and TRBJ1-4; 8 nucleotides align to TRBD1. Germline assignment: CDR1 ENHRY and CDR2 SYGVKD. With 10 bases clipped from V and 8 bases from J, the junction kept 3 bases outside the gene matches. CDR3 length: 11 residues. The DNA for the CDR3 is TGTGCCACCCGACAGGGGGAAAAACTGTTTTTT. Translating it yields CATRQGEKLFF.

The chain uses TRBV7-2 and TRBJ2-1; D possibly corresponds to TRBD1 (6 bases). The CDR3 has 16 amino acids. V was shortened by 5 bases and J by 3 bases, with 17 bases between the two germline ends. The germline V gene encodes CDR1 SGHTA and CDR2 FQGNSA. CDR3 bases: TGTGCCAGCAGCAACCGGGACACGTCGTTCTACAATGAGCAGTTCTTC. This translates into CASSNRDTSFYNEQFF.

The J gene is TRBJ2-2, the V gene TRBV7-2; D perhaps matches TRBD1 (6 bases). The CDR3 extends over 18 amino acids. Trimming took 4 bases from V and 7 from J, leaving 25 bases between them. CDR1 is SGHTA and CDR2 is FQGNSA in the germline V gene. The CDR3 bases are TGTGCCAGCAGCTACTTGACAGGATCATTAGGGTTTGGCGGGGAGCTGTTTTTT. This sequence encodes CASSYLTGSLGFGGELFF.

This clonotype was counted between two and nine times. This chain joins TRBV28 and TRBJ1-4; 9 bases map to TRBD1. The CDR3 is 15 amino acids. Germline V lookup: CDR1 MDHEN, CDR2 SYDVKM. With V trimmed by 5 bases and J by 7 bases, 8 bases remained unmatched. CDR3 amino acids: CASSPSGQGGEKLFF. The CDR3 DNA follows: TGTGCCAGCAGTCCTTCGGGACAGGGAGGTGAAAAACTGTTTTTT.

The CDR3 DNA sequence: TGTGCCAGCAGTTACTCTAGCAGGGGCCCATTTAGGAGCAATCAGCCCCAGCATTTT. Its protein product is CASSYSSRGPFRSNQPQHF. The rearrangement links TRBV6-2 or TRBV6-3 to TRBJ1-5, with D possibly TRBD1 on 6 matching bases. Germline CDR1 reads MNHEY; CDR2 reads SVGEGT. The V end lost 0 bases, the J end lost 1 base, and 19 bases lay between the germline ends. The CDR3 spans 19 residues.

This clonotype has a single count. A much larger clone differs by one base, so this may be a read error. This chain uses TRBV12-3 or TRBV12-4 with TRBJ2-5; weak D call: TRBD1 (6 bases). V lost 4 bases and J 2 bases, leaving 14 bases between the germline ends. CDR3 length: 15 amino acids. In nucleotides, the CDR3 is TGTGCCAGCAGTTCCCGACAGGAGACACAAGAGACCCAGTACTTC. This codes for CASSSRQETQETQYF.

V usage is TRBV10-3 and J usage is TRBJ1-1, with D unresolved. The germline V and J ends were trimmed by 10 bases and 1 base, with 19 bases remaining between them. CDR3 size: 15 residues. Germline lookup yields CDR1 ENHRY and CDR2 SYGVKD. CDR3 loop: CASVLGSTGNTEAFF. The CDR3 DNA is TGTGCCAGTGTCCTCGGAAGTACGGGGAACACTGAAGCTTTCTTT.

V usage is TRBV4-3 and J usage is TRBJ2-3; either TRBD1 or TRBD2 may supply D (5 bases each). The germline V gene encodes CDR1 LGHNA and CDR2 YSLEER. The CDR3 extends over 18 amino acids. The V and J ends lost 1 base and 0 bases respectively, with 17 bases between them. CDR3 region: CASSQVPYPGQSTDTQYF. The DNA of the CDR3 is TGCGCCAGCAGCCAAGTTCCTTATCCGGGGCAGAGCACAGATACGCAGTATTTT.

This clonotype was found a few times. The chain links TRBV15 to TRBJ1-3; no firm D call. With 5 bases removed from V and 0 bases from J, the gap between germline ends came to 17 bases. This CDR3 comprises 17 residues. Germline V gene sequence: CDR1 LNHNV, CDR2 YYDKDF (reference sequence). This CDR3 reads CATSPRGIGISGNTIYF. The CDR3 region has the DNA TGTGCCACCAGCCCCCGGGGAATAGGGATCTCTGGAAACACCATATATTTT.

This clonotype was counted at least ten times. This chain connects TRBV5-1 to TRBJ2-7; TRBD1 is a possible D gene (5 bases). CDR3 size: 13 residues. V lost 7 bases and J 0 bases, leaving 11 bases between the germline ends. Germline assignment: CDR1 SGHRS and CDR2 YFSETQ. This CDR3 is CASHRQSSYEQYF. DNA for the CDR3: TGCGCCAGCCACCGACAGAGCTCCTACGAGCAGTACTTC.

The chain links TRBV21-1 to TRBJ1-2; TRBD1 is the table's D call and was not checked against the DNA. TRBV21-1 is a recognized pseudogene. CDR3 size: 14 residues. CDR3 amino acids: CAPSRTGPRCGYTF. In DNA, the CDR3 is TGTGCCCCCTCCCGGACAGGTCCACGGTGTGGCTACACCTTC.

This clonotype was recorded a few times. V is TRBV20-1 and J is TRBJ1-2; D uncertain. V was clipped by 3 bases and J by 2 bases, with 10 bases between them. This CDR3 spans 13 amino acids. Germline V gene data show CDR1 as DFQATT and CDR2 as SNEGSKA (reference sequence). In DNA, the CDR3 is TGCAGTGCTAGGGCGAATTTGAACTATGGCTACACCTTC. The encoded protein is CSARANLNYGYTF.

This clonotype has only a few counts. This sequence joins TRBV7-6 and TRBJ2-7; 7 nucleotides align to TRBD2. Germline loops: CDR1 SGHVS, CDR2 FNYEAQ. Unmatched junction bases numbered 9, after V lost 5 bases and J lost 5 bases. CDR3 length: 14 residues. CDR3 amino acids: CASSGSGAYDEQYF. The DNA for the CDR3 is TGTGCCAGCAGCGGGAGCGGGGCCTACGACGAGCAGTACTTC.

The chain is built from TRBV6-6 and TRBJ1-1; 7 bases map to TRBD1. This CDR3 spans 16 amino acids. Germline assignment: CDR1 MNHNY and CDR2 SVGAGI (reference sequence). The V gene end was trimmed by 2 bases and the J gene end by 7 bases; junction bases not matched to a gene: 13. In nucleotides, the CDR3 is TGTGCCAGCAGTTACGCGTTAGGTACAGGGGTCAGTGAAGCTTTCTTT. Its protein product is CASSYALGTGVSEAFF.

The chain couples TRBV9 to TRBJ2-2, with 8 bases fitting TRBD2. The CDR3 has 16 residues. Per germline, CDR1 SGDLS and CDR2 YYNGEE. After removal of 4 bases from V and 5 bases from J, the junction contained 10 bases not matched to a gene. The CDR3 region has the DNA TGTGCCAGCAGCTCCCAAGCGGGGGAATCAACCGGGGAGCTGTTTTTT. Translation gives CASSSQAGESTGELFF.

This clonotype appeared a few times. V usage is TRBV3-1 and J usage is TRBJ2-1; 9 bases align to TRBD1. Germline V CDR1 and CDR2: LGHDT, YNNKEL (reference sequence). This CDR3 contains 16 residues. Trimming at V came to 4 bases and at J to 6 bases, leaving 10 bases not matched to a gene. The CDR3 spells CASSPIQGAAPNEQFF. Written as DNA, the CDR3 is TGTGCCAGCAGCCCAATACAGGGGGCAGCGCCCAATGAGCAGTTCTTC.

The chain combines TRBV25-1 with TRBJ2-7; D not certain. CDR1 MGHDK and CDR2 SYGVNS come from the germline V gene. Trimming removed 3 bases at V and 0 bases at J, with 9 bases between. CDR3 length: 14 amino acids. CDR3 protein: CASSDDLLSYEQYF. The DNA of the CDR3 is TGTGCCAGCAGTGATGACCTACTCTCCTACGAGCAGTACTTC.

This clonotype appeared many times. V is TRBV7-3 and J is TRBJ2-3; D call uncertain. Per germline, CDR1 SGHTA and CDR2 FQGTGA. The CDR3 covers 13 residues. Trimming removed 3 bases at V and 4 bases at J, with 8 bases between. As DNA, the CDR3 is TGTGCCAGCAGCTTCGGCGTGGCAGATACGCAGTATTTT. It yields the protein CASSFGVADTQYF.

J is TRBJ2-2 and V is TRBV4-3; 9 bases match TRBD2. The V and J ends lost 4 bases and 1 base, in that order; junction bases with no gene match: 7. CDR1 LGHNA and CDR2 YSLEER come from the germline V gene. The CDR3 has 17 residues. The CDR3: CASSRGATSGNTGELFF. CDR3 sequence (DNA): TGCGCCAGCAGCCGTGGTGCGACTAGCGGGAACACCGGGGAGCTGTTTTTT.

J is TRBJ2-5 and V is TRBV20-1, with 15 bases matching TRBD2. V shed 3 bases and J 0 bases; nucleotides not matched to a gene: 5. CDR1 and CDR2 from the germline V gene are DFQATT and SNEGSKA (reference sequence). The CDR3 runs 17 residues. The CDR3 DNA follows: TGCAGTGCTAGGGGACTAGCGGGGGGAGAGTACCAAGAGACCCAGTACTTC. It specifies CSARGLAGGEYQETQYF.

The rearrangement links TRBV7-9 to TRBJ1-4; D is unresolved. This CDR3 is built from 11 residues. Trimming shortened V by 5 bases and J by 7 bases, and 5 bases separated the two germline ends. The germline gives CDR1 SEHNR, CDR2 FQNEAQ (reference sequence). In DNA, the CDR3 is TGTGCCAGCAGCAAGGGTGAAAAACTGTTTTTT. Encoded protein: CASSKGEKLFF.

This clonotype came up a few times. This sequence joins TRBV12-3 or TRBV12-4 and TRBJ2-5; TRBD2 matches at 13 bases. The end of the DNA is better explained by TRBJ2-1, so the J call may be wrong. The CDR3 sequence is 16 residues long. The CDR3 reads CASRPLLAGGYNEQFF. The CDR3 coding sequence is TGTGCCAGCAGGCCGTTACTAGCGGGGGGGTACAATGAGCAGTTCTTC.

This chain links TRBV10-3 with TRBJ2-3; D might be TRBD2 (7 bases). This CDR3 region has 15 residues. Trimming removed 8 bases at V and 5 bases at J, with 20 bases between. Germline-derived CDR1 and CDR2 are ENHRY and SYGVKD. The CDR3 DNA is TGTGCCATCGGGAGGGACATCATAAATGGAGATACGCAGTATTTT. It codes for CAIGRDIINGDTQYF.